Included here is one TCR beta chain sequence, with context. Its target is unknown. The CDR3 extends over 16 amino acids. With 0 bases removed from V and 0 bases from J, the gap between germline ends came to 12 bases. In germline, CDR1 is SQVTM, CDR2 ANQGSEA. Documented treatment: 10-day PBMC culture with coronavirus spike peptide pools or control peptides (ViraFEST assay). First, ViraFEST expanded antigen-specific T cells with peptide pools, and next it sequenced the TCRs. The record originates from a study of vaccination and CD4 T cells after COVID-19. Study summary: Overlapping peptides of the spike proteins of SARS-CoV-2, HCoV-NL63, HCoV-OC43 and HCoV-229E were used for cell stimulation.

Study results and limitations: Spike mono-reactivity was the property of 304 of 307 vaccine-specific clones in convalescent patients.

Cultured CD4+ T cells had their DNA profiled by the Oncomine TCR Beta short-read assay. Cultured CD4+ T cells were the source of extracted genomic DNA. MiXCR was run by TCRdb on the PCR reads, yielding one entry per CDR3 protein. Counted here are about 15,000 distinct CDR3 sequences, under 75% occurring once; the ten biggest clones make up approximately 15%. The source material was CD4+ T cells from blood, cultured in vitro. The source of this sequence is a human donor who had recovered from COVID-19. The chain uses TRBV29-1 and TRBJ2-1; maybe TRBD2 (5 bases). CDR3 sequence: CSVEDPGSHSYNEQFF. CDR3 coding DNA: TGCAGCGTTGAAGATCCGGGATCTCACTCCTACAATGAGCAGTTCTTC.